A selection of T cell receptor beta chains follows, all from one sample in a study of regulatory T cells in long-lasting Graves disease. MiXCR, run by TCRdb on the multiplex PCR reads, gives a single entry per CDR3 protein. The table lists about 620,000 distinct CDR3 sequences, under 20% of them singletons. These sequences were also reported in another study, on T cells in Graves' hyperthyroidism and ophthalmopathy.

Sequences were derived from peripheral blood mononuclear cells (PBMCs), sampled at new diagnosis, from a patient treated with antithyroid drugs. Source of these receptors: a woman in her twenties or thirties with Graves disease. Each CDR3 is given without its conserved first and last residue. D genes are given only for firm matches. Clone size, where shown, is once, few, many, or a class for clones that have expanded.

V gene	clone size	D gene	J gene	CDR3 protein
TRBV28	NA	NA	TRBJ2-2	ASSSLIDAGELF
TRBV7-9	NA	TRBD1	TRBJ2-4	ASSLTQGDIQY
TRBV6-1	NA	NA	TRBJ2-1	ASSEARPALSYNEQF
TRBV7-8	many	TRBD1	TRBJ1-5	ASSPKDRGYSNQPQH
TRBV28	many	NA	TRBJ2-3	ASSLSSDPLTRNTQY
TRBV7-2	few	NA	TRBJ2-1	ASSLGRLDYNEQF
TRBV20-1	many	TRBD1	TRBJ2-5	SAEWTGNQETQY
TRBV20-1	many	NA	TRBJ2-3	SARERNSDTQY
TRBV10-1	few	TRBD1	TRBJ2-7	ASSSSSSRDRVEQY
TRBV3-1	many	NA	TRBJ2-7	ASSQGGLEQY
TRBV18	few	NA	TRBJ2-5	ASSPPNNQETQY
TRBV7-9	many	TRBD1	TRBJ1-2	ASSSPRDRNYGYT
TRBV6-1	many	TRBD1	TRBJ1-2	ASSTGGDGYT
TRBV28	NA	TRBD1	TRBJ1-4	ASSPLQGYNEKLF
TRBV28	NA	NA	TRBJ1-2	ASSPGTEKDT
TRBV7-9	many	NA	TRBJ1-1	ASSLAMALVNTEAF
TRBV15	many	NA	TRBJ1-2	ATSSLQSNYGYT
TRBV6-1	many	TRBD1	TRBJ1-6	ASRKDRGNSPLH
TRBV12-3/TRBV12-4	NA	NA	TRBJ1-3	ASSPQTGNTIY
TRBV6-5	many	NA	TRBJ2-7	ASSYPGSRSYEQY
TRBV19	few	TRBD2	TRBJ2-1	ASMKVGLAGGNEQF
TRBV7-2	few	TRBD1	TRBJ2-2	ASSLTGDNTGDLF
TRBV25-1	NA	TRBD2	TRBJ2-5	ASSELLASGRAGETQY
TRBV6-1	many	TRBD1	TRBJ2-1	ASSQGALNEQF
TRBV30	NA	TRBD1	TRBJ1-6	AWNRDRGLPYSPLH
TRBV19	few	NA	TRBJ1-5	ASASIRDIDQPQH
TRBV30	few	NA	TRBJ1-2	AWSSLARGYMVYT
TRBV2	many	NA	TRBJ1-1	ASSEGVGVGAF
TRBV7-2	many	NA	TRBJ2-7	ASSPREGKQY
TRBV7-7	NA	NA	TRBJ1-3	ASSLLGTPGNTIY
TRBV28	many	NA	TRBJ2-7	ASSLLVGGEQY
TRBV6-2/TRBV6-3	many	TRBD1	TRBJ1-1	ASSYEKGQLNTEAF
TRBV19	few	NA	TRBJ1-5	ASSPEGRLWNQPQH
TRBV20-1	once	NA	TRBJ2-1	SARDAPNEQF
TRBV4-1	NA	NA	TRBJ1-2	ASSQGGGDYGYT